This T cell receptor beta chain was identified in a study of blood T cell repertoires in COVID-19. In this sample, this clone turned up a few times. How the authors handled the data: Estimation of nucleated cell counts relied on the amplification of reference gene primers. Profiled with immunoSEQ multiplex PCR; TCRdb holds only in-frame clones, not every one. The V and J calls and clone size come from that table; D and trimming were worked out from the DNA. Seen here are 95,000 to 150,000 clones, around 76% observed once, and the top ten hold about 2%. Trimming removed 2 bases from V and 4 bases from J, with 3 bases in between. The CDR3 length is 11 residues. Germline assignment: CDR1 MNHEY and CDR2 SVGEGT.

This chain uses TRBV6-2 or TRBV6-3 with TRBJ2-7; no definite D call. This TCR was recovered from a man aged 65-85 years with acute or convalescent COVID-19. The sample consisted of peripheral blood. This CDR3 is CASSYRYEQYF. Here the CDR3 DNA reads TGTGCCAGCAGTTACCGGTACGAGCAGTACTTC.